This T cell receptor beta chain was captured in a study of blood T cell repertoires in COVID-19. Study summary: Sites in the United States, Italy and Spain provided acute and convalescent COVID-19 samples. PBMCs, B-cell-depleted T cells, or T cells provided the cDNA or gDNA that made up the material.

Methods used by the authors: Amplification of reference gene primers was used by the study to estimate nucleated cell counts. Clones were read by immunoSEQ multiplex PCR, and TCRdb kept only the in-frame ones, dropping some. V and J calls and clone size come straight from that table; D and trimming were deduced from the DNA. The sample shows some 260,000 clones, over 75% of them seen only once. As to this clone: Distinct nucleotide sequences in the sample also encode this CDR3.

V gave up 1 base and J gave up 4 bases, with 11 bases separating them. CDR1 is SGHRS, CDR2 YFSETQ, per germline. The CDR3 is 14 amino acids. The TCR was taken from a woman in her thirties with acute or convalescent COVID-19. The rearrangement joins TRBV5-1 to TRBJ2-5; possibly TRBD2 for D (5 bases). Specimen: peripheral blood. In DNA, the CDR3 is TGCGCCAGCAGCTTGCGAGGGTTGGGAGAGACCCAGTACTTC. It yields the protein CASSLRGLGETQYF.